The entry below gives a single TCR beta chain sequence along with its context. The sample originates from a study of T cell responses to AZD1222 COVID-19 vaccine. The data were produced by immunoSEQ multiplex PCR, yet TCRdb's version contains in-frame clones alone and is incomplete. This sample has 96,000 or so clones, with 89% found just once. The source is an adult in good health. The sequenced sample was peripheral blood, obtained on day 0 of AZD1222 vaccination.

As DNA, the CDR3 is TGTGCCAGCACCCCGGGACAGCCTTTTAACTATGGCTACACCTTC. Translated: CASTPGQPFNYGYTF. This chain uses TRBV28 with TRBJ1-2; 7 bases agree with TRBD1. The CDR3 runs 15 residues. V was pared by 7 bases and J by 1 base, with 9 bases of the junction left unmatched. Germline CDR1 reads MDHEN; CDR2 reads SYDVKM.